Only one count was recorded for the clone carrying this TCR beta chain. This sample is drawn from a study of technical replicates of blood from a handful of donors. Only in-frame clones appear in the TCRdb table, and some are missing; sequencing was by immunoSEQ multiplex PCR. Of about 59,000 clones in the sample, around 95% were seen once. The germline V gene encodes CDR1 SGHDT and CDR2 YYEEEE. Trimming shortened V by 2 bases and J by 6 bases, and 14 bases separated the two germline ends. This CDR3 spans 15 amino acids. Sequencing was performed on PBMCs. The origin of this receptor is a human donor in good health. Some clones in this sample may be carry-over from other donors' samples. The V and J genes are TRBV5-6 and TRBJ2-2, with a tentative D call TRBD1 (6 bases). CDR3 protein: CASSFRPQGSGELFF. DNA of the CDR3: TGTGCCAGCAGCTTCAGACCCCAGGGGTCCGGGGAGCTGTTTTTT.